This T cell receptor beta chain stems from a study of blood T cell repertoires in COVID-19. Study as a whole: The origin of the acute and convalescent COVID-19 samples was the United States, Italy and Spain. The cDNA or gDNA used as material had been derived from T cells, B-cell-depleted T cells, or PBMCs.

In the authors' workflow: Counts of nucleated cells, estimated from reference gene primer amplification, were obtained. Libraries were prepared by immunoSEQ multiplex PCR; TCRdb keeps only in-frame clonotypes and omits some of them. The V and J calls and clone size were taken over from that table, and D and trimming were inferred from the DNA. This repertoire shows fewer than 500,000 clones, around 87% found once; its top ten account for approximately 0.7%. Resolution of symptoms, clearance, or two negative PCRs was present in recovered Cohort 3 donors. V shed 3 bases, J shed 14 bases, and the junction held 8 bases outside the gene matches. Germline assignment: CDR1 GTSNPN and CDR2 SVGIG (reference sequence). The CDR3 length is 11 residues.

Sequencing was done on a sample of PBMCs or T cells enriched from blood (not recorded which). The chain joins TRBV30 to TRBJ1-2, with 8 bases identical to TRBD1. The TCR comes from a woman aged 18-29 years who had recovered from COVID-19. This CDR3 reads CAWSPAGGGTF. DNA of the CDR3: TGTGCCTGGAGCCCCGCAGGGGGCGGGACCTTC.